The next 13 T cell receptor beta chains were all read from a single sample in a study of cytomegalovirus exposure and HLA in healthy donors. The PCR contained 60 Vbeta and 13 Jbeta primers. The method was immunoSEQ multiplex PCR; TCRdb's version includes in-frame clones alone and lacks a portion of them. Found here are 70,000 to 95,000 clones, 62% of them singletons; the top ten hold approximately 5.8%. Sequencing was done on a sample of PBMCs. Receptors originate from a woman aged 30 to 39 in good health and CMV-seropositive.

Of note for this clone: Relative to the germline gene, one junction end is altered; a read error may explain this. The CDR3, as DNA: TGTGCCAGCAGTTTATTGGACAGGGGGCCGGATGGCTACCCCTTC. As protein: CASSLLDRGPDGYPF. The rearrangement uses TRBV27 and TRBJ1-2; 11 bases map to TRBD1. The CDR3 covers 15 residues. Germline V CDR1 and CDR2: MNHEY, SMNVEV (reference sequence).

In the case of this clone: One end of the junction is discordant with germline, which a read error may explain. In DNA form, the CDR3 reads TGTTCCAGCAGCCCGGGTCGGGGGACTGTAGTGGGCTACACCTTC. Translating gives CSSSPGRGTVVGYTF. This chain uses TRBV7-9 with TRBJ1-2; a weak D match, TRBD1 (5 bases). Germline V CDR1 and CDR2: SEHNR, FQNEAQ (reference sequence). There are 15 residues in the CDR3.

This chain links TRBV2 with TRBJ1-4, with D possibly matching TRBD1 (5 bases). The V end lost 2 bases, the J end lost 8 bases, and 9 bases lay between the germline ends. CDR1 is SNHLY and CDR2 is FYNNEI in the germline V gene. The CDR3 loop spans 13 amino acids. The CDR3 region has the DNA TGTGCCAGCAGTGAACAGGGCGGCGAAAAACTGTTTTTT. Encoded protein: CASSEQGGEKLFF.

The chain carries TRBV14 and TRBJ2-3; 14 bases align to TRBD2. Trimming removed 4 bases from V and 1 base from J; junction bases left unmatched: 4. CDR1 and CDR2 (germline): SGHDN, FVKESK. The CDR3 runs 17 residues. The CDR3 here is CASSPKGLAGGTDTQYF. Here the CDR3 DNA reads TGTGCCAGCAGCCCCAAGGGACTAGCGGGGGGCACAGATACGCAGTATTTT.

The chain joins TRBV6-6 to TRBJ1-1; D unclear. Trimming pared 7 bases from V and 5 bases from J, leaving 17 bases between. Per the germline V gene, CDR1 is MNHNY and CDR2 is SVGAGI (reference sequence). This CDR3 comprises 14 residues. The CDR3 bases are TGTGCCAGCATTTTGAGGGCGGTCGGTACTGAAGCTTTCTTT. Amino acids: CASILRAVGTEAFF.

CDR3 nucleotides: TGTGCCAGCAGGGGACAGGGGGAAGGTAACTATGGCTACACCTTC. This translates into CASRGQGEGNYGYTF. V and J are TRBV6-5 and TRBJ1-2; 11 positions match TRBD1. J gave up 1 base and V 6 bases, and 4 bases lay outside the gene matches. In germline, CDR1 is MNHEY, CDR2 SVGAGI. The CDR3 covers 15 residues.

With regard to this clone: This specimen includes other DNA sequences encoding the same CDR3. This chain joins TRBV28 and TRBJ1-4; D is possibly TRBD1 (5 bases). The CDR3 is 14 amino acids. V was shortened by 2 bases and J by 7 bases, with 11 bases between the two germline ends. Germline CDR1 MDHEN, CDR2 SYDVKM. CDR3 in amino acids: CASSLGQGGEKLFF. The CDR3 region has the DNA TGTGCCAGCAGTTTAGGCCAGGGCGGTGAAAAACTGTTTTTT. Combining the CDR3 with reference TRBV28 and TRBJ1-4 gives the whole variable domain DVKVTQSSRYLVKRTGEKVFLECVQDMDHENMFWYRQDPGLGLRLIYFSYDVKMKEKGDIPEGYSVSREKKERFSLILESASTNQTSMYLCASSLGQGGEKLFFGSGTQLSVL.

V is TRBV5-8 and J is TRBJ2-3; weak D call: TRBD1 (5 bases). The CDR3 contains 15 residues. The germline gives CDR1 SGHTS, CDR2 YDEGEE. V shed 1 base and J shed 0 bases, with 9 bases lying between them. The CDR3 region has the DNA TGTGCCAGCAGCTTGCAGGACACCAGCACAGATACGCAGTATTTT. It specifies CASSLQDTSTDTQYF.

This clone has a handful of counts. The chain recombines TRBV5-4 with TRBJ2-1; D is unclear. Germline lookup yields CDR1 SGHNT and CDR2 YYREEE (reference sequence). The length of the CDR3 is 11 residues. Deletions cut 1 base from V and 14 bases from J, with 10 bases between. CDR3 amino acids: CASSLNTDEFF. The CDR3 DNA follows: TGTGCCAGCAGCTTGAACACAGATGAGTTCTTC.

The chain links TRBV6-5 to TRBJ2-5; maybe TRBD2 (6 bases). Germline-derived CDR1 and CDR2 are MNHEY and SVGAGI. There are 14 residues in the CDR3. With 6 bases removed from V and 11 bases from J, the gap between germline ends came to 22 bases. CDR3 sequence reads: CASSPPGASGEQYF. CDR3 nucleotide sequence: TGTGCCAGCAGCCCTCCCGGGGCGTCGGGGGAGCAGTACTTC.

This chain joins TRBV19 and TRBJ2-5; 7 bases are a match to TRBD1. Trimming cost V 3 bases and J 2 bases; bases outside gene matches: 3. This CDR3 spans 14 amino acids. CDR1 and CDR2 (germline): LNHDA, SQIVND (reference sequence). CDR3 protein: CASSMTGWQETQYF. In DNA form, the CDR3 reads TGTGCCAGTAGTATGACAGGGTGGCAAGAGACCCAGTACTTC.

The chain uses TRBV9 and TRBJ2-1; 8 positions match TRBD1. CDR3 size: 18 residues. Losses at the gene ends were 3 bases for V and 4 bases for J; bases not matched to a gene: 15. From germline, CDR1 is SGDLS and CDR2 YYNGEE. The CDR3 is CASSESFKSTGVYNEQFF. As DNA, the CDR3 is TGTGCCAGCAGCGAGAGCTTTAAGTCGACAGGGGTATACAATGAGCAGTTCTTC.

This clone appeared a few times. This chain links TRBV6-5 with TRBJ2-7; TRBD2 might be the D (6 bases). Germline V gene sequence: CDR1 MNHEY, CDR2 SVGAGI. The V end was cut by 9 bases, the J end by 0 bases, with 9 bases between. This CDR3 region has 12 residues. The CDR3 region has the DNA TGTGCCAGTCGGGGGAGCTCCTACGAGCAGTACTTC. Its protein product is CASRGSSYEQYF.